The next 21 T cell receptor beta chains were all read from a single sample in a study of CD8+CD57+ T cells in acquired aplastic anemia. Only patients with CD8+CD57+ cell expansion on flow cytometry were chosen for sequencing. Template material for TCR beta VDJ and CDR3 profiling consisted of genomic DNA. Each CDR3 protein is one row after TCRdb ran MiXCR on the reads. The repertoire holds 150,000 to 200,000 distinct CDR3 sequences, around half seen once, with about 1.8% in the top ten. The sample taken for sequencing was sorted CD4+, CD8+, or CD8+CD57+ T cells (not recorded which) from PBMCs. All receptors derive from a human donor with aplastic anemia.

The V call is TRBV15, the J call TRBJ2-3, with 12 positions matching TRBD2. The CDR3 runs to 17 residues. V shed 1 base, J shed 4 bases, and the junction held 6 bases outside the gene matches. In germline, CDR1 is LNHNV, CDR2 YYDKDF (reference sequence). Here the CDR3 DNA reads TGTGCCACCAGCAGAGCGGGGACTAGCGGGTTGTCAGATACGCAGTATTTT. Protein product: CATSRAGTSGLSDTQYF.

The chain uses TRBV5-5 and TRBJ2-7, with D perhaps assigned TRBD1 or TRBD2 (6 bases each). With 4 bases removed from V and 3 bases from J, the gap between germline ends came to 20 bases. CDR3 length: 16 residues. Germline V gene data show CDR1 as SGHKS and CDR2 as YYEKEE (reference sequence). In DNA form, the CDR3 reads TGTGCCAGCAGCCCGGAGGGGGGCGGCACAAGCTACGAGCAGTACTTC. Translated: CASSPEGGGTSYEQYF. Full variable domain (remainder filled in from reference TRBV5-5 and TRBJ2-7): DAGVTQSPTHLIKTRGQQVTLRCSPISGHKSVSWYQQVLGQGPQFIFQYYEKEERGRGNFPDRFSARQFPNYSSELNVNALLLGDSALYLCASSPEGGGTSYEQYFGPGTRLTVT.

This clonotype has only one observation. This chain connects TRBV12-3 or TRBV12-4 to TRBJ1-2, with TRBD1 identical over 8 bases. V dropped 5 bases and J dropped 4; count of bases not matched to a gene: 6. CDR3 size: 14 residues. CDR3 region: CASSHNRGSYGYTF. For the CDR3, the DNA is TGTGCCAGCAGTCATAACAGGGGGTCCTATGGCTACACCTTC.

Comment on this clonotype: A much larger clone lies a single base off, so this may be a read error. V and J are TRBV11-2 and TRBJ2-6; 10 bases are shared with TRBD1. Germline V gene lookup returns CDR1 SGHAT and CDR2 FQNNGV. After removal of 5 bases from V and 0 bases from J, the junction contained 4 bases not matched to a gene. The CDR3 runs 17 residues. This CDR3 is CASSPGTGASGANVLTF. The CDR3 DNA is TGTGCCAGCAGCCCCGGGACAGGGGCCTCTGGGGCCAACGTCCTGACTTTC.

The J gene is TRBJ1-5, the V gene TRBV19; D is possibly TRBD1 (6 bases). The CDR3 is 15 residues long. Germline V gene lookup returns CDR1 LNHDA and CDR2 SQIVND (reference sequence). V was clipped by 3 bases and J by 4 bases, with 13 bases between them. The CDR3 DNA reads TGTGCCAGTAGTATGGGGTCAGGGGTGAATCAGCCCCAGCATTTT. It specifies CASSMGSGVNQPQHF.

Regarding this clonotype: Given a much more abundant clone one base away, this may be a read error. V is TRBV19 and J is TRBJ2-1, with 12 bases identical to TRBD2. CDR1 and CDR2 (germline): LNHDA, SQIVND (reference sequence). The CDR3 consists of 16 residues. The CDR3 nucleotides are TGTACCAGTAGGAATCTAGCGGGGGGGCAATACAATGAGCAGTTCTTC. Protein sequence: CTSRNLAGGQYNEQFF.

The V and J genes are TRBV29-1 and TRBJ2-3; D tentatively reads TRBD1 or TRBD2 (5 bases each). CDR1 is SQVTM, CDR2 ANQGSEA, per germline. This CDR3 has 14 amino acids. Trimming left V 1 base short and J 5 bases short, with 13 bases between. CDR3 in amino acids: CSVEAWGSGDTQYF. The CDR3 DNA reads as TGCAGCGTTGAAGCCTGGGGGTCAGGAGATACGCAGTATTTT.

This clonotype was counted many times. The rearrangement uses TRBV15 and TRBJ2-2; 7 positions match TRBD2. The length of the CDR3 is 15 residues. V was clipped by 5 bases and J by 3 bases; unmatched bases: 6. Germline loops: CDR1 LNHNV, CDR2 YYDKDF (reference sequence). The CDR3 is CATSERDVDTGELFF. The CDR3, as DNA: TGTGCCACCAGCGAGCGGGATGTCGACACCGGGGAGCTGTTTTTT.

The chain recombines TRBV2 with TRBJ1-6; unclear D gene. V was shortened by 2 bases and J by 4 bases, with 9 bases between the two germline ends. The CDR3 has 15 amino acids. CDR1 and CDR2 from the germline V gene are SNHLY and FYNNEI. For the CDR3, the DNA is TGTGCCAGCAGTGAATATCCGGATTATAATTCACCCCTCCACTTT. Amino acids: CASSEYPDYNSPLHF. The full variable domain, rest sourced from reference TRBV2 and TRBJ1-6, is EPEVTQTPSHQVTQMGQEVILRCVPISNHLYFYWYRQILGQKVEFLVSFYNNEISEKSEIFDDQFSVERPDGSNFTLKIRSTKLEDSAMYFCASSEYPDYNSPLHFGNGTRLTVT.

The chain couples TRBV20-1 to TRBJ2-3; TRBD1 agrees at 10 bases. This CDR3 comprises 15 residues. V shed 3 bases, J shed 1 base, and the junction held 4 bases outside the gene matches. Germline assignment: CDR1 DFQATT and CDR2 SNEGSKA (reference sequence). The CDR3 region is CSASRGTGGTDTQYF. CDR3 nucleotide sequence: TGCAGTGCTAGTAGGGGGACAGGGGGCACAGATACGCAGTATTTT.

The V gene is TRBV19, the J gene TRBJ1-2; 8 bases align to TRBD1. Germline V lookup: CDR1 LNHDA, CDR2 SQIVND (reference sequence). V lost 1 base to trimming and J lost 5 bases; unmatched junction nucleotides: 6. The CDR3 has 15 residues. The CDR3 sequence: CASSIVGQGRYGYTF. As DNA, the CDR3 is TGTGCCAGTAGTATAGTAGGACAGGGCCGATATGGCTACACCTTC.

V is TRBV5-4 and J is TRBJ2-7, with a weak D call TRBD1 (5 bases). CDR1 SGHNT and CDR2 YYREEE come from the germline V gene (reference sequence). The CDR3 spans 14 residues. V dropped 4 bases and J dropped 5 bases, with 16 bases sitting between them. The CDR3: CASSGGHSPHEQYF. CDR3 nucleotides: TGTGCCAGCAGCGGCGGACATTCCCCCCACGAGCAGTACTTC.

CDR3 in amino acids: CASSPVRVGREEQYF. The CDR3 coding sequence is TGTGCCAGCAGCCCGGTAAGGGTAGGGAGAGAAGAGCAGTACTTC. The J gene is TRBJ2-7, the V gene TRBV7-8; D possibly corresponds to TRBD2 (5 bases). CDR1 and CDR2 (germline): SGHVS, FQNEAQ. CDR3 length: 15 amino acids. V was shortened by 5 bases and J by 7 bases, with 21 bases between the two germline ends.

The V gene is TRBV29-1, the J gene TRBJ1-2, with 7 bases lining up with TRBD1. This CDR3 contains 13 residues. V dropped 3 bases and J dropped 4; count of bases not matched to a gene: 5. CDR1 is SQVTM and CDR2 is ANQGSEA in the germline V gene. CDR3 region: CSVERGRSYGYTF. CDR3 nucleotide sequence: TGCAGCGTTGAGAGGGGGCGAAGCTATGGCTACACCTTC.

The chain employs TRBV6-1 and TRBJ1-5, with D unresolved. This CDR3 has 17 amino acids. V gave up 6 bases and J gave up 4 bases, with 22 bases separating them. CDR1 and CDR2 from the germline V gene are MNHNS and SASEGT. CDR3 DNA sequence: TGTGCCAGCAGCAAGGCCCGCGGGCCGGGATCTAATCAGCCCCAGCATTTT. Protein product: CASSKARGPGSNQPQHF.

In its sample, this clonotype was seen a few times. J is TRBJ1-2 and V is TRBV2; D ambiguous. V was pared by 4 bases and J by 4 bases, with 7 bases between. The CDR3 is 12 residues long. CDR1 and CDR2 from the germline V gene are SNHLY and FYNNEI. This CDR3 reads CASSGNTYGYTF. The CDR3 bases are TGTGCCAGCAGTGGCAATACCTATGGCTACACCTTC.

The rearrangement uses TRBV28 and TRBJ2-7, with D perhaps being TRBD1 or TRBD2 (5 bases each). The CDR3 is 14 residues long. CDR1 is MDHEN, CDR2 SYDVKM, per germline. Trimming cost V 6 bases and J 4 bases, with 16 bases left between them. This CDR3 reads CASRNPGALYEQYF. The CDR3 DNA reads TGTGCCAGCAGAAACCCCGGGGCATTATACGAGCAGTACTTC.

This clonotype was picked up many times. The chain couples TRBV7-9 to TRBJ1-2, with no clear D. From germline, CDR1 is SEHNR and CDR2 FQNEAQ (reference sequence). The CDR3 loop spans 12 amino acids. Trimming removed 2 bases at V and 5 bases at J, with 6 bases between. The CDR3 DNA follows: TGTGCCAGCAGCTTAACCAGTTATGGCTACACCTTC. It is translated as CASSLTSYGYTF.

The V gene is TRBV24-1, the J gene TRBJ2-3; 13 nucleotides match TRBD2. Trimming removed 3 bases from V and 1 base from J; junction bases left unmatched: 3. The V gene's germline CDR1 is KGHDR and CDR2 SFDVKD. The CDR3 runs 17 residues. The CDR3 DNA follows: TGTGCCACCAGTGATGGGGGGACTAGCGGGGGCACAGATACGCAGTATTTT. It is translated as CATSDGGTSGGTDTQYF.

As to this clonotype: This sequence may be a read error, since a much larger clone differs from it by one base. The gene calls are TRBV14 and TRBJ2-7; D might be TRBD2 (5 bases). The CDR3 is made up of 12 amino acids. V was shortened by 1 base and J by 6 bases, with 7 bases between the two germline ends. CDR1 is SGHDN, CDR2 FVKESK, per germline. The CDR3 DNA follows: TGTGCCAGCAGCCAAGTCGAGGGCGAGCAGTACTTC. Translation gives CASSQVEGEQYF.

The table lists this clonotype with a count of one. CDR3 coding DNA: TGTGCCAGCAGCCTGGACGAGGGGACTGAAGCTTTCTTT. Translating gives CASSLDEGTEAFF. The gene calls are TRBV7-9 and TRBJ1-1, with a possible D match to TRBD1 (5 bases). This CDR3 is 13 amino acids long. V was clipped by 5 bases and J by 5 bases, with 12 bases between them. Germline CDR1 reads SEHNR; CDR2 reads FQNEAQ (reference sequence).